The 3 T cell receptor beta chains reported below all come from one sample, sequenced in a study of blood T cell repertoires in COVID-19 (dated by TCRdb to 2020 to 2021). Receptor amplification or capture employed the immunoSEQ multiplex PCR assay. TCRdb mirrors the immuneACCESS table, restricted to in-frame sequences. Some clones are absent from its copies; in checked studies, under half trace to an unresolved V gene, and the reason for the others is unknown. In all, the sample holds under 300,000 clones, and 79% of those were seen once. The ten largest clonotypes hold roughly 4% of the sample. The material sequenced was peripheral blood. All receptors come from a middle-aged woman with active or convalescent COVID-19.

This chain connects TRBV28 to TRBJ1-5; unclear D gene. The CDR3 is 15 residues long. The germline V and J ends were trimmed by 5 bases and 1 base, with 12 bases remaining between them. CDR1 and CDR2 from the germline V gene are MDHEN and SYDVKM. The CDR3 nucleotides are TGTGCCAGCAGTGCAGTGGTTGGCAGCAATCAGCCCCAGCATTTT. This gives the protein CASSAVVGSNQPQHF.

The CDR3 nucleotides read TGTGCCAGCTCACCGGGGCAAGCTTTGAATACGCAGTATTTT. Protein: CASSPGQALNTQYF. The chain couples TRBV18 to TRBJ2-3, with D perhaps TRBD1 (5 bases). The germline CDR1 and CDR2 sequences are KGHSH and LQKENI. Trimming took 3 bases from V and 7 from J, leaving 14 bases between them. The CDR3 spans 14 residues. Together with reference TRBV18 and TRBJ2-3, the CDR3 gives the full variable domain: NAGVMQNPRHLVRRRGQEARLRCSPMKGHSHVYWYRQLPEEGLKFMVYLQKENIIDESGMPKERFSAEFPKEGPSILRIQQVVRGDSAAYFCASSPGQALNTQYFGPGTRLTVL.

This clone showed up just a few times. The chain uses TRBV6-6 and TRBJ1-1; D possibly corresponds to TRBD1 (5 bases). V lost 0 bases to trimming and J lost 6 bases, with 8 bases between them. Germline CDR1 reads MNHNY; CDR2 reads SVGAGI (reference sequence). CDR3 length: 13 residues. CDR3 sequence reads: CASSYSQGAEAFF. CDR3 coding DNA: TGTGCCAGCAGTTACTCGCAGGGCGCTGAAGCTTTCTTT.